This is a list of T cell receptor beta chains from one sample in a study of T cell repertoires in cytomegalovirus infection. TCRdb processed the reads anew with MiXCR; each CDR3 protein has one entry. The sample comprises about 360,000 distinct CDR3 sequences, approximately 18% of which are singletons, and 8.5% to 10% rests with the top ten. Sequencing input: PBMCs. The receptors come from a human donor in good health (CMV status not recorded). Some clones in this sample may be carry-over from other donors' samples. Both conserved end residues are trimmed from each CDR3. Each record gives: V gene, CDR3 protein.

v_gene: TRBV19; CDR3aa: ASRKQGVNYGYT
v_gene: TRBV9; CDR3aa: ASSAPPGANVLT
v_gene: TRBV29-1; CDR3aa: SVLDGLNTEAF
v_gene: TRBV11-3; CDR3aa: ASSRRPTAGGPGGTDTQY
v_gene: TRBV7-8; CDR3aa: ASTQRGGKLETQY
v_gene: TRBV20-1; CDR3aa: SAQQRDRASEQY
v_gene: TRBV15; CDR3aa: ATSRGDSYEQY
v_gene: TRBV7-2; CDR3aa: ASSLVWRSGGSTDTQY
v_gene: TRBV6-5; CDR3aa: ASSRGLAEYEQY
v_gene: TRBV7-2; CDR3aa: ASSFKGGFGPQH
v_gene: TRBV7-9; CDR3aa: ASSKAGQGPLGEQF
v_gene: TRBV7-2; CDR3aa: ASSPMGRLNTEAF
v_gene: TRBV9; CDR3aa: ASSRSSNEQF
v_gene: TRBV7-2; CDR3aa: ASSFGRGPYGYT
v_gene: TRBV20-1; CDR3aa: SASIGGTYEQY
v_gene: TRBV2; CDR3aa: ASGGRTADTEAF
v_gene: TRBV7-8; CDR3aa: ASHLTDLRRGNQPQH